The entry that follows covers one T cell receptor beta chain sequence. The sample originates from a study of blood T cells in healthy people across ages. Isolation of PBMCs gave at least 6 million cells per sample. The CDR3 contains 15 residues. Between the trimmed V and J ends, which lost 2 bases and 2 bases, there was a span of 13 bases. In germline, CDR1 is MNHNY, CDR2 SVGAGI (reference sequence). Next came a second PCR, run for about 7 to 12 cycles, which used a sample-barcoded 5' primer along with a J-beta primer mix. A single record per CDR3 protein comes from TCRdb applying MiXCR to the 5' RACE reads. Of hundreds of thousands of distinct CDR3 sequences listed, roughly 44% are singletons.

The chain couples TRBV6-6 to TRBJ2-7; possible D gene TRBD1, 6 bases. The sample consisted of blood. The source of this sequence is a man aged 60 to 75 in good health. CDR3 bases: TGTGCCAGCAGTTACCCAGGGGCATCTGCCTACGAGCAGTACTTC. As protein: CASSYPGASAYEQYF.